This T cell receptor (beta chain) was observed in a study of spatial heterogeneity in lung cancer. About the research overall: Sequencing consistently turned up more beta-chain sequences than alpha-chain sequences. Unique TCR and UMI combinations averaged more than ten appearances each in raw reads.

Each CDR3 protein is one row after TCRdb ran MiXCR on the 5' RACE reads. Altogether 49,000 or so distinct CDR3 sequences are present, 10% to 15% being singletons, with the ten largest covering roughly 32%. Germline-derived CDR1 and CDR2 are SNHLY and FYNNEI. V was cut by 5 bases and J by 9 bases, with 9 bases left in between. This CDR3 spans 11 amino acids. This clonotype appeared a few times. Noted time point: blood at routine non-recurrence follow-up after resection. Extraction of whole RNA from tumor, nontumor lung or frozen PBMC preceded unsorted sequencing. The chain joins TRBV2 to TRBJ2-3; D might be TRBD1 (5 bases). Here the sequenced sample was PBMCs, taken at follow-up. This TCR derives from a male donor with early-stage non-small cell lung cancer. The CDR3 sequence: CASSTDRTQYF. As DNA, the CDR3 is TGTGCCAGCAGTACCGACAGAACGCAGTATTTT.